This passage covers 17 T cell receptor beta chains from one sample sequenced in a study of Graves' ophthalmopathy and Graves' hyperthyroidism. Transcripts of RNA were the source for amplifying TCR beta CDR3 regions. An initial RT-PCR round employing HTBI primers preceded a second-round multiplex PCR. From the multiplex PCR reads, TCRdb called clonotypes with MiXCR, one entry per CDR3 protein. The data contain approximately 1.2 million distinct CDR3 sequences, roughly two fifths of them singletons. The sequencing input was peripheral blood or thyroid tissue (not recorded which). All receptors derive from an adult man with Graves' hyperthyroidism.

This clonotype has ten or more counts. The rearrangement uses TRBV20-1 and TRBJ2-7; TRBD1 matches 9 bases. The germline CDR1 and CDR2 sequences are DFQATT and SNEGSKA (reference sequence). This CDR3 is built from 14 residues. V lost 6 bases to trimming and J lost 9 bases; unmatched junction nucleotides: 15. The CDR3: CSAPGEQGAYGQYF. CDR3 bases: TGCAGTGCCCCGGGTGAACAGGGGGCTTATGGGCAGTACTTC.

With regard to this clonotype: One junction end does not reproduce the germline sequence, and a read error may be involved. This chain joins TRBV7-9 and TRBJ2-5, with 9 bases lining up with TRBD1. The CDR3 has 14 residues. Per germline, CDR1 SEHNR and CDR2 FQNEAQ (reference sequence). CDR3 amino acids: CAGSPGTGQETQYF. The CDR3 DNA is TGTGCCGGCAGCCCGGGGACAGGGCAAGAGACCCAGTACTTC.

This clonotype has ten or more counts. The chain links TRBV7-2 to TRBJ1-2; no clear D gene. This CDR3 spans 14 amino acids. Deletions cut 0 bases from V and 3 bases from J, with 8 bases between. Germline V CDR1 and CDR2: SGHTA, FQGNSA. Here the CDR3 reads CASSLAPRDYGYTF. The CDR3 nucleotides read TGTGCCAGCAGCTTAGCGCCGAGAGACTATGGCTACACCTTC.

This clonotype was found a few times. Just one base apart from a much larger clone, this may be a read error. The J gene is TRBJ1-1, the V gene TRBV7-9; D is unclear. The CDR3 loop spans 13 amino acids. CDR1 and CDR2 from the germline V gene are SEHNR and FQNEAQ (reference sequence). With 0 bases removed from V and 10 bases from J, the gap between germline ends came to 12 bases. As DNA, the CDR3 is TGTGCCAGCAGCTTAGCAGGCAGGTCTGGAGCTTTCTTT. Protein product: CASSLAGRSGAFF.

This clonotype was recorded many times. The V call is TRBV11-2, the J call TRBJ2-5, with a possible D match to TRBD2 (5 bases). The V gene's germline CDR1 is SGHAT and CDR2 FQNNGV. The CDR3 totals 15 residues. Trimming took 5 bases from V and 5 from J, leaving 18 bases between them. For the CDR3, the DNA is TGTGCCAGCAGCCTTAGCAACGGGGTTTATGAGACCCAGTACTTC. Translation: CASSLSNGVYETQYF. The whole variable domain, filled in from reference TRBV11-2 and TRBJ2-5, reads EAGVAQSPRYKIIEKRQSVAFWCNPISGHATLYWYQQILGQGPKLLIQFQNNGVVDDSQLPKDRFSAERLKGVDSTLKIQPAKLEDSAVYLCASSLSNGVYETQYFGPGTRLLVL.

The V gene is TRBV7-2, the J gene TRBJ2-5, with TRBD1 identical over 10 bases. The trim removed 5 bases at V and 1 base at J, leaving 7 bases unmatched. This CDR3 has 16 residues. In germline, CDR1 is SGHTA, CDR2 FQGNSA. The CDR3: CASSMPGQGSQETQYF. The CDR3 coding sequence is TGTGCCAGCAGCATGCCGGGACAGGGGTCCCAAGAGACCCAGTACTTC.

There are many counts of this clonotype. The gene calls are TRBV27 and TRBJ2-7, with a weak D call TRBD1 (5 bases). This CDR3 is 13 amino acids long. Germline V gene sequence: CDR1 MNHEY, CDR2 SMNVEV (reference sequence). Between the trimmed V and J ends, which lost 5 bases and 3 bases, there was a span of 11 bases. The CDR3 here is CASSPRRVYEQYF. Written as DNA, the CDR3 is TGTGCCAGCAGTCCCCGCAGGGTCTACGAGCAGTACTTC.

This clonotype was seen ten or more times. The chain recombines TRBV14 with TRBJ2-7; tentative D call: TRBD1 (6 bases). V lost 2 bases and J 4 bases, leaving 24 bases between the germline ends. Looked up from germline, CDR1 is SGHDN and CDR2 is FVKESK. This CDR3 is 18 amino acids long. Here the CDR3 DNA reads TGTGCCAGCAGCCAATGGGGGCGGACACATCCCAAGGTGTACGAGCAGTACTTC. Protein product: CASSQWGRTHPKVYEQYF.

This clonotype was picked up many times. The chain combines TRBV10-3 with TRBJ1-2; 7 bases map to TRBD1. There are 14 residues in the CDR3. V lost 5 bases, J lost 4 bases, and 7 bases stayed unmatched. Looked up from germline, CDR1 is ENHRY and CDR2 is SYGVKD. The CDR3 nucleotides are TGTGCCATCAGTACACGGACAGGCACCTATGGCTACACCTTC. It specifies CAISTRTGTYGYTF.

About this clonotype itself: Possible read error: a much larger clone is one base away. V usage is TRBV7-8 and J usage is TRBJ2-7, with TRBD1 matching 7 bases. Germline-derived CDR1 and CDR2 are SGHVS and FQNEAQ. This CDR3 region has 15 residues. The CDR3 region is CASGLEDRETYEQYF. The CDR3 DNA follows: TGTGCCAGCGGCTTAGAAGACAGGGAAACCTACGAGCAGTACTTC.

On this clonotype itself: This may come from a read error, since a much larger clone is one base off. DNA of the CDR3: TGTGCCATCACCGGGAACGGTAGGACTGAGGCTTTCTTT. Its protein is CAITGNGRTEAFF. The rearrangement joins TRBV10-3 to TRBJ1-1; D is ambiguous. Germline CDR1 reads ENHRY; CDR2 reads SYGVKD. CDR3 size: 13 residues.

The rearrangement joins TRBV10-3 to TRBJ2-5, with 12 bases fitting TRBD2. The ends lost 4 bases at V and 4 bases at J; junction bases unmatched: 4. This CDR3 spans 15 amino acids. The germline gives CDR1 ENHRY, CDR2 SYGVKD. In nucleotides, the CDR3 is TGTGCCATCAGTGGGACTAGCGGGAAAGGAGAGACCCAGTACTTC. It encodes CAISGTSGKGETQYF.

The rearrangement links TRBV20-1 to TRBJ2-5; 12 nucleotides line up with TRBD2. This CDR3 region has 16 residues. Germline V gene data show CDR1 as DFQATT and CDR2 as SNEGSKA (reference sequence). The V segment lost 3 bases and the J segment 2 bases; nucleotides outside the gene matches: 7. In DNA, the CDR3 is TGCAGTGCTAGCCAAACAGGGACTAGCGGGCAAGAGACCCAGTACTTC. The encoded protein is CSASQTGTSGQETQYF.

In this sample, this clonotype turned up once. This CDR3 is missing its conserved last phenylalanine or tryptophan, likely due to a read error. The chain combines TRBV6-5 with TRBJ2-5, with D maybe TRBD2 (5 bases). CDR1 and CDR2 (germline): MNHEY, SVGAGI. CDR3 length equals 15 residues. Between the trimmed V and J ends, which lost 7 bases and 4 bases, there was a span of 19 bases. In DNA, the CDR3 is TGTGCCAGCACCTACCAGAGGGTGGGTCGAGAGACCCAGTACCTC. This codes for CASTYQRVGRETQYL.

This clonotype was seen ten or more times. This chain connects TRBV25-1 to TRBJ1-2; the D is unclear. The CDR3 spans 13 residues. Trimming stripped 3 bases from V and 4 bases from J, with 9 bases between. Germline V gives CDR1 MGHDK, CDR2 SYGVNS. For the CDR3, the DNA is TGTGCCAGCAGTGAGGGGTCCGTCTATGGCTACACCTTC. It translates to CASSEGSVYGYTF.

Remarks on this clonotype: Sequence at one end of the junction differs from germline and may be a read error. The chain couples TRBV10-3 to TRBJ1-5; no clear D gene. This CDR3 contains 14 residues. The germline V gene has CDR1 ENHRY and CDR2 SYGVKD. The CDR3 is CASSSSVRNQPQHF. The CDR3 DNA reads as TGTGCCAGCAGTTCCTCCGTCCGCAATCAGCCCCAGCATTTT.

The rearrangement joins TRBV9 to TRBJ1-6; the match to TRBD1 covers 8 bases. Germline CDR1 reads SGDLS; CDR2 reads YYNGEE. The CDR3 sequence is 17 residues long. The ends lost 0 bases at V and 3 bases at J; junction bases unmatched: 5. Here the CDR3 DNA reads TGTGCCAGCAGCGTAGCGGACAGGGACTTCTATAATTCACCCCTCCACTTT. Amino acids: CASSVADRDFYNSPLHF.